This TCR beta chain emerged from a study of blood T cell repertoires in COVID-19. Turning to the study itself: PBMCs, B-cell-depleted T cells, or T cells provided the cDNA or gDNA that made up the material.

Germline values: CDR1 KGHDR, CDR2 SFDVKD. This CDR3 spans 17 amino acids. J gave up 3 bases and V 3 bases, and 7 bases lay outside the gene matches. This clone was picked up a small number of times. The assay was immunoSEQ multiplex PCR, and TCRdb's table has in-frame clones only and misses some. The sample comprises under 130,000 clones, 84% of which are singletons, and approximately 13% rests with the top ten. The sequence came from a human donor in a cohort sampled during active or convalescent COVID-19. The chain uses TRBV24-1 and TRBJ2-2, with TRBD2 matching over 9 bases. Input material: peripheral blood. The CDR3 DNA reads TGTGCCACCAGTGATCCCTATAGCGGGGGTGACACCGGGGAGCTGTTTTTT. It codes for CATSDPYSGGDTGELFF.